In its sample, the clone carrying this T cell receptor (beta chain) was seen once. This specimen belongs to a study of radiation and T cells in renal cell carcinoma. Described time point: blood 2 weeks post-SBRT. Stated treatment: 15 Gy SBRT to primary tumor, nephrectomy 4 weeks later. Clones were sequenced by immunoSEQ multiplex PCR, and TCRdb holds only the in-frame ones, with some missing. The data contain about 120,000 clones, about four fifths of them singletons. V lost 1 base and J lost 7, with 17 bases in between. The CDR3 length is 16 residues. CDR1 is SGHRS, CDR2 YFSETQ, per germline. The chain couples TRBV5-1 to TRBJ1-4; D unclear. The starting material was blood, obtained from a patient whose treatment included radiotherapy and nephrectomy. This sequence originates from a man aged 50-59 years with renal cell carcinoma. The CDR3 loop reads CASSLSSPGVVEKLFF. The CDR3 DNA reads TGCGCCAGCAGCTTGAGCAGCCCGGGAGTGGTTGAAAAACTGTTTTTT.